This is a list of T cell receptor beta chains from one sample in a study of high-grade serous ovarian cancer treatment subgroups. Using immunoSEQ multiplex PCR, the repertoire was profiled, and TCRdb retains in-frame clones only, with some absent. The sample holds over 9,000 clones, 75% to 90% seen once. The material sequenced was tumor tissue. The receptor set was obtained from a human donor with high-grade serous ovarian cancer. Each CDR3 is given with its conserved first and last residue. The D gene is left open where the match is weak. Expanded clones are given a class, and other clones once, few, many or no size at all.

d_call	v_call	j_call	clone_size	cdr3_aa	cdr3_nt
-	TRBV30	TRBJ1-1	once	CAWSVRGGTEAFF	TGTGCCTGGAGTGTTCGGGGGGGGACTGAAGCTTTCTTT
-	TRBV18	TRBJ2-2	once	CASSRGTANTGELFF	TGTGCCAGCTCCCGGGGGACCGCGAACACCGGGGAGCTGTTTTTT
-	TRBV28	TRBJ1-3	-	CASSFRSSPGNTIYF	TGTGCCAGCAGTTTTAGGAGTAGCCCTGGAAACACCATATATTTT
-	TRBV7-8	TRBJ1-1	-	CASSLGFTLAAEAFF	TGTGCCAGCAGCTTGGGTTTTACCCTGGCGGCTGAAGCTTTCTTT
-	TRBV10-3	TRBJ2-5	-	CAISEETYRETQYF	TGTGCCATCAGTGAGGAGACTTACAGAGAGACCCAGTACTTC
TRBD2	TRBV5-4	TRBJ2-1	-	CASSLASGRENEQFF	TGTGCCAGCAGCTTGGCTAGCGGGAGGGAGAATGAGCAGTTCTTC
TRBD2	TRBV6-1	TRBJ2-1	-	CASSATLAGAYNEQFF	TGTGCCAGCAGTGCGACACTAGCGGGGGCCTACAATGAGCAGTTCTTC
-	TRBV5-5	TRBJ1-2	-	CASSLAGSIEANYGYTF	TGTGCCAGCAGCTTGGCCGGCAGCATAGAGGCTAACTATGGCTACACCTTC
-	TRBV15	TRBJ1-4	-	CATSTNFNEKLFF	TGTGCCACCAGCACCAACTTTAATGAAAAACTGTTTTTT
TRBD2	TRBV4-1	TRBJ2-2	-	CASSQGEWGGGELFF	TGCGCCAGCAGCCAAGGCGAGTGGGGGGGCGGGGAGCTGTTTTTT
-	TRBV19	TRBJ1-1	-	CASSIQSGVNTEAFF	TGTGCCAGTAGTATACAATCCGGAGTTAACACTGAAGCTTTCTTT
TRBD1	TRBV28	TRBJ2-7	-	CASSRPGQETYRQYF	TGTGCCAGCTCAAGGCCGGGACAGGAAACTTATCGGCAGTACTTC
TRBD1	TRBV28	TRBJ2-7	-	CASSPSGGEQYF	TGTGCCAGCAGTCCGTCAGGGGGCGAGCAGTACTTC
-	TRBV30	TRBJ2-7	-	CAWSDTGELRGGF	TGTGCCTGGAGTGACACGGGGGAGCTTCGCGGAGGCTTC
-	TRBV29-1	TRBJ2-2	once	CSVTGQLTGELFF	TGCAGCGTAACAGGACAGCTCACCGGGGAGCTGTTTTTT
-	TRBV27	TRBJ1-1	-	CASRTGLGWNTEAFF	TGTGCCAGCAGAACTGGGTTGGGGTGGAACACTGAAGCTTTCTTT
-	TRBV30	TRBJ2-1	-	CAWSGTYNEQFF	TGTGCCTGGAGTGGGACATACAATGAGCAGTTCTTC
TRBD2	TRBV7-3	TRBJ2-5	once	CASSASSTSGETQYF	TGTGCCAGCAGCGCAAGTTCGACTAGCGGGGAGACCCAGTACTTC
-	TRBV10-1	TRBJ2-3	-	CASSGSQGRNTQYF	TGCGCCAGCAGTGGGTCCCAGGGTCGGAATACGCAGTATTTT
-	TRBV28	TRBJ1-3	-	CASSPGPPTTGNTIYF	TGTGCCAGCAGTCCGGGCCCCCCTACTACTGGAAACACCATATATTTT
TRBD2	TRBV29-1	TRBJ2-7	-	CSVRGSGRRYEQYF	TGCAGCGTTCGGGGTAGCGGGAGAAGGTACGAGCAGTACTTC
TRBD2	TRBV11-3	TRBJ2-1	-	CASSLEGTSGYNEQFF	TGTGCCAGCAGCTTAGAGGGGACTAGCGGCTACAATGAGCAGTTCTTC
-	TRBV28	TRBJ2-2	-	CASSLPPANTGELFF	TGTGCCAGCAGCTTGCCGCCGGCGAACACCGGGGAGCTGTTTTTT
TRBD1	TRBV7-9	TRBJ2-7	-	CASSSTGQSYEQYF	TGTGCCAGCAGTTCTACGGGACAGAGCTACGAGCAGTACTTC
TRBD1	TRBV4-1	TRBJ1-4	-	CASSQPGQGGEKLFF	TGCGCCAGCAGCCAACCGGGACAGGGCGGGGAAAAACTGTTTTTT
-	TRBV6-5	TRBJ2-4	once	CASRGRGGGIQYF	TGTGCCAGCAGAGGAAGAGGGGGTGGCATTCAGTACTTC
-	TRBV7-9	TRBJ2-3	-	CASSLGGVLTDTQYF	TGTGCCAGCAGCTTAGGGGGGGTCCTGACCGATACGCAGTATTTT
TRBD2	TRBV7-2	TRBJ2-5	-	CASSWGGWETQYF	TGTGCCAGCAGCTGGGGAGGGTGGGAGACCCAGTACTTC
TRBD1	TRBV18	TRBJ1-6	-	CASSPTGTGINSPLHF	TGTGCCAGCTCACCGACCGGGACAGGGATTAATTCACCCCTCCACTTT
-	TRBV5-4	TRBJ1-4	-	CASSLQGIGEKLFF	TGTGCCAGCAGCTTACAGGGTATAGGGGAAAAACTGTTTTTT
-	TRBV2	TRBJ2-4	-	CASSETRVAKNIQYF	TGTGCCAGCAGTGAGACCCGTGTAGCCAAAAACATTCAGTACTTC
-	TRBV5-5	TRBJ2-7	-	CASSLKGSRDHNYEQYF	TGTGCCAGCAGCCTTAAGGGAAGTCGGGACCATAACTACGAGCAGTACTTC
-	TRBV7-2	TRBJ2-3	once	CASSPPGHSTDTQYF	TGTGCCAGCAGCCCCCCGGGACATAGCACAGATACGCAGTATTTT
-	TRBV2	TRBJ1-5	few	CASSVSGYGQPQHF	TGTGCCAGCAGTGTTTCAGGGTATGGACAGCCCCAGCATTTT
TRBD2	TRBV7-6	TRBJ2-1	-	CASSSGTSGSVNEQFF	TGTGCCAGCAGCTCCGGGACTAGCGGGAGCGTTAATGAGCAGTTCTTC
-	TRBV15	TRBJ2-3	-	CATSRGRGTDTQYF	TGTGCCACCAGCAGAGGCCGGGGCACAGATACGCAGTATTTT
-	TRBV7-2	TRBJ2-1	-	CASSWYQQGSEQFF	TGTGCCAGCAGCTGGTATCAACAGGGTAGTGAGCAGTTCTTC
-	TRBV6-5	TRBJ1-1	-	CASRGFTEAFF	TGTGCCAGCCGGGGGTTCACTGAAGCTTTCTTT
-	TRBV10-3	TRBJ2-3	-	CASQSFSSTDTQYF	TGTGCCTCCCAGTCGTTTTCTAGCACAGATACGCAGTATTTT
TRBD2	TRBV7-2	TRBJ2-1	-	CASSLAWGGSNNEQFF	TGTGCCAGCAGCTTAGCGTGGGGGGGGTCAAACAATGAGCAGTTCTTC
-	TRBV15	TRBJ2-3	-	CATSRDNLGRATDTQYF	TGTGCCACCAGCAGAGATAATTTAGGGAGAGCCACAGATACGCAGTATTTT
-	TRBV10-3	TRBJ1-2	-	CAISPGQTNYGYTF	TGTGCCATCAGCCCCGGACAGACTAACTATGGCTACACCTTC
TRBD1	TRBV11-2	TRBJ2-7	few	CASSIGQGFEQYF	TGTGCCAGCAGCATTGGACAGGGGTTCGAGCAGTACTTC
-	TRBV19	TRBJ1-1	-	CASTRGSMNTEAFF	TGTGCCAGTACTCGAGGGAGTATGAACACTGAAGCTTTCTTT
-	TRBV29-1	TRBJ2-7	-	CSVGRTGNAYEQYF	TGCAGCGTTGGCAGGACCGGGAACGCGTACGAGCAGTACTTC
-	TRBV14	TRBJ2-7	-	CASSQDPGSEQYF	TGTGCCAGCAGCCAAGATCCCGGTTCCGAGCAGTACTTC
TRBD2	TRBV7-2	TRBJ2-5	-	CASSFAGEETQYF	TGTGCCAGCAGCTTCGCGGGGGAAGAGACCCAGTACTTC
-	TRBV18	TRBJ2-7	once	CASSPPIEGNEQYF	TGTGCCAGCTCACCACCGATCGAGGGCAACGAGCAGTACTTC
TRBD2	TRBV19	TRBJ2-7	-	CASSRTSGYYEQYF	TGTGCCAGTAGTAGGACTAGCGGGTACTACGAGCAGTACTTC
TRBD1	TRBV7-2	TRBJ1-2	-	CASSLAGDRATWGYGYTF	TGTGCCAGCAGCTTAGCGGGGGACAGGGCCACTTGGGGGTATGGCTACACCTTC